The T cell receptor beta chain described here comes from a study of shared clonotypes between healthy human individuals. Generated by immunoSEQ multiplex PCR, the TCRdb table keeps only in-frame clones and is missing some. The table includes under 700,000 clones, around 96% detected once. Trimming cost V 3 bases and J 12 bases, with 10 bases left between them. The germline V gene has CDR1 SGHDT and CDR2 YYEEEE. The CDR3 spans 11 residues. The naive CD8 population came from CD45RO-negative cells selected for CCR7, without terminally differentiated effector memory CD45RA+ cells. The sequence derives from a woman in her 30s in good health. The chain is built from TRBV5-6 and TRBJ2-1, with D perhaps TRBD2 (5 bases). The specimen was naive CD8+ T cells sorted from blood. In nucleotides, the CDR3 is TGTGCCAGCAGCTCGGAGGAGCGGCAGTTCTTC. The encoded protein is CASSSEERQFF.